This T cell receptor beta chain was sequenced for a study of blood T cell repertoires in COVID-19. The germline V gene encodes CDR1 SNHLY and CDR2 FYNNEI. The V and J ends lost 3 bases and 2 bases, in that order; junction bases with no gene match: 4. CDR3 length: 17 amino acids. The participants were between roughly 18 and 100 years old and came from some 23 US areas. Original data processing: Nucleated cell counts were estimated from reference gene primer amplification. Repertoires were generated with immunoSEQ multiplex PCR, while TCRdb's copy carries only in-frame clones and drops some. The DNA was the basis for D and trimming; V, J and clone size are from that table. This table has roughly 250,000 clones, under 95% appearing once.

This rearrangement joins TRBV2 to TRBJ2-1; TRBD2 agrees at 13 bases. The clonotype originates from a woman in her thirties or forties with acute COVID-19. Sequencing was carried out using PBMCs or T cells enriched from blood (not recorded which). The CDR3 DNA follows: TGTGCCAGCAGTGATGTGGGACTAGCGGGGACCTACAATGAGCAGTTCTTC. Its protein product is CASSDVGLAGTYNEQFF.